Shown below are 16 T cell receptor beta chains from a single sample sequenced in a study of T cells in Graves' hyperthyroidism and ophthalmopathy. Researchers amplified the TCR beta CDR3 regions from RNA transcripts. An initial round of RT-PCR targeting the TCR CDR3 relied on the HTBI primer set. TCRdb used MiXCR to reprocess the multiplex PCR reads, holding one entry per CDR3 protein. The sample has nearly 600,000 distinct CDR3 sequences, about 14% seen once. The source material was blood. The receptors derive from a woman in her twenties or thirties with Graves' hyperthyroidism that later progressed to Graves' ophthalmopathy.

The sample holds many counts of this clonotype. This rearrangement joins TRBV7-2 to TRBJ2-2, with 7 bases that match TRBD1. With V trimmed by 2 bases and J by 2 bases, 5 bases remained unmatched. This CDR3 comprises 16 residues. The germline gives CDR1 SGHTA, CDR2 FQGNSA. CDR3 region: CASSLTGTDNTGELFF. In DNA, the CDR3 is TGTGCCAGCAGCTTAACGGGGACAGACAACACCGGGGAGCTGTTTTTT.

V usage is TRBV5-1 and J usage is TRBJ2-2; the D gene is possibly TRBD2 (5 bases). Germline V CDR1 and CDR2: SGHRS, YFSETQ. The CDR3 extends over 15 amino acids. Between the trimmed V and J ends, which lost 4 bases and 0 bases, there was a span of 10 bases. This CDR3 is CASSIRDSNTGELFF. In nucleotides, the CDR3 is TGCGCCAGCAGCATCCGGGATTCGAACACCGGGGAGCTGTTTTTT.

This clonotype appeared many times. This sequence joins TRBV6-8 and TRBJ2-2; D uncertain. The V end was cut by 6 bases, the J end by 0 bases, with 8 bases between. This CDR3 has 14 amino acids. CDR1 is MNHGY, CDR2 SAAAGT, per germline. The CDR3 DNA is TGTGCCAGCAGCCCCGGTACGAACACCGGGGAGCTGTTTTTT. This encodes CASSPGTNTGELFF.

Many counts were recorded for this clonotype. The V and J genes are TRBV28 and TRBJ2-1, with a possible D match to TRBD2 (5 bases). Germline-derived CDR1 and CDR2 are MDHEN and SYDVKM. V was clipped by 2 bases and J by 5 bases, with 13 bases between them. The CDR3 contains 15 residues. Written as DNA, the CDR3 is TGTGCCAGCAGTTTACGTCTAGCTGCCAACAATGAGCAGTTCTTC. It codes for CASSLRLAANNEQFF. The full variable domain, in which reference TRBV28 and TRBJ2-1 provide the parts outside the CDR3, is DVKVTQSSRYLVKRTGEKVFLECVQDMDHENMFWYRQDPGLGLRLIYFSYDVKMKEKGDIPEGYSVSREKKERFSLILESASTNQTSMYLCASSLRLAANNEQFFGPGTRLTVL.

This chain uses TRBV30 with TRBJ1-1, with no clear D. Trimming pared 0 bases from V and 10 bases from J, leaving 12 bases between. Germline lookup yields CDR1 GTSNPN and CDR2 SVGIG (reference sequence). The CDR3 contains 12 residues. Here the CDR3 reads CAWSVLLGRAFF. The CDR3 DNA is TGTGCCTGGAGTGTACTATTAGGGAGAGCTTTCTTT.

This clonotype was counted ten times or more. V usage is TRBV2 and J usage is TRBJ2-1; 10 bases map to TRBD1. Unmatched junction bases numbered 1, after V lost 4 bases and J lost 7 bases. CDR3 length: 13 amino acids. CDR1 is SNHLY, CDR2 FYNNEI, per germline. The CDR3, as DNA: TGTGCCAGCAGTGGGGACAGGGGAAATGAGCAGTTCTTC. Residues: CASSGDRGNEQFF.

The rearrangement joins TRBV4-3 to TRBJ2-2; 8 positions match TRBD1. Germline loops: CDR1 LGHNA, CDR2 YSLEER. The CDR3 consists of 15 residues. After removal of 1 base from V and 6 bases from J, the junction contained 4 bases not matched to a gene. The CDR3 is CASSQGQGIPGELFF. The CDR3 DNA sequence: TGCGCCAGCAGCCAAGGACAGGGGATCCCCGGGGAGCTGTTTTTT.

This clonotype came up a few times. The V gene is TRBV4-1, the J gene TRBJ2-3; D ambiguous. V was clipped by 1 base and J by 2 bases, with 16 bases between them. The CDR3 consists of 17 residues. Looked up from germline, CDR1 is MGHRA and CDR2 is YSYEKL. The CDR3 DNA reads as TGCGCCAGCAGCCAAGTCGTAGCCAGCTCTTACACAGATACGCAGTATTTT. Encoded protein: CASSQVVASSYTDTQYF.

The chain combines TRBV7-3 with TRBJ2-1; 9 bases fit TRBD2. In germline, CDR1 is SGHTA, CDR2 FQGTGA. V was pared by 1 base and J by 6 bases, with 7 bases of the junction left unmatched. The CDR3 is made up of 16 amino acids. The chain's CDR3 is CASSLNPGLAANEQFF. The DNA for the CDR3 is TGTGCCAGCAGCTTAAACCCGGGACTAGCTGCCAATGAGCAGTTCTTC. Based on the CDR3 plus reference TRBV7-3 and TRBJ2-1, the full variable domain is GAGVSQTPSNKVTEKGKYVELRCDPISGHTALYWYRQSLGQGPEFLIYFQGTGAADDSGLPNDRFFAVRPEGSVSTLKIQRTERGDSAVYLCASSLNPGLAANEQFFGPGTRLTVL.

This sequence joins TRBV7-9 and TRBJ2-5; 9 bases agree with TRBD1. CDR1 and CDR2 from the germline V gene are SEHNR and FQNEAQ (reference sequence). The CDR3 loop spans 17 amino acids. V shed 0 bases and J 0 bases; nucleotides not matched to a gene: 5. CDR3 DNA sequence: TGTGCCAGCAGCTTAGCCCCCGGGACAGGGTACCAAGAGACCCAGTACTTC. Amino acid sequence: CASSLAPGTGYQETQYF.

As concerns this clonotype: Here the CDR3 omits its conserved ending phenylalanine or tryptophan, so a read error is the likely source. The J gene is TRBJ1-5, the V gene TRBV6-1; the D is unclear. This CDR3 spans 14 amino acids. V was clipped by 5 bases and J by 0 bases, with 8 bases between them. Germline assignment: CDR1 MNHNS and CDR2 SASEGT. In nucleotides, the CDR3 is TGTGCCAGCAGTCGCACAGATAGCAATCAGCCCCAGCATTTA. It translates to CASSRTDSNQPQHL.

This clonotype has a count of ten or more. This chain links TRBV30 with TRBJ1-2; perhaps TRBD1 as D (5 bases). The V end was cut by 0 bases, the J end by 6 bases, with 8 bases between. The CDR3 is 12 amino acids. Germline V lookup: CDR1 GTSNPN, CDR2 SVGIG (reference sequence). In DNA form, the CDR3 reads TGTGCCTGGAGTGTTGGGACCCATGGCTACACCTTC. It specifies CAWSVGTHGYTF.

V is TRBV19 and J is TRBJ2-2, with 8 bases that match TRBD2. There are 13 residues in the CDR3. Unmatched junction bases numbered 3, after V lost 8 bases and J lost 4 bases. From germline, CDR1 is LNHDA and CDR2 SQIVND (reference sequence). In DNA form, the CDR3 reads TGTGCCAGTCCGGGGGGGGCCACCGGGGAGCTGTTTTTT. Translated: CASPGGATGELFF.

This clonotype was found many times. The chain has TRBV28 and TRBJ1-5; 9 bases map to TRBD1. CDR1 is MDHEN, CDR2 SYDVKM, per germline. The J segment lost 0 bases and the V segment lost 6 bases, leaving 9 bases of the junction unmatched. CDR3 size: 17 residues. DNA of the CDR3: TGTGCCAGCAGGGAGAACAGGGGGCTTGTTAGCAATCAGCCCCAGCATTTT. Translation gives CASRENRGLVSNQPQHF. Full variable domain (missing parts from reference TRBV28 and TRBJ1-5): DVKVTQSSRYLVKRTGEKVFLECVQDMDHENMFWYRQDPGLGLRLIYFSYDVKMKEKGDIPEGYSVSREKKERFSLILESASTNQTSMYLCASRENRGLVSNQPQHFGDGTRLSIL.

This clonotype was seen only a few times. The V and J genes are TRBV19 and TRBJ1-1, with 9 nucleotides matching TRBD1. CDR3 length: 13 residues. CDR1 LNHDA and CDR2 SQIVND come from the germline V gene (reference sequence). V lost 8 bases, J lost 7 bases, and 8 bases stayed unmatched. The CDR3 DNA is TGTGCCAGTGGCACAGGGGGCGGGTATGAAGCTTTCTTT. It specifies CASGTGGGYEAFF.

This clonotype was counted ten times or more. The chain is built from TRBV9 and TRBJ1-2, with D maybe TRBD1 (6 bases). Germline lookup yields CDR1 SGDLS and CDR2 YYNGEE. The CDR3 is 13 residues long. The V end was cut by 3 bases, the J end by 6 bases, with 12 bases between. The DNA of the CDR3 is TGTGCCAGCAGCGCCCACAGGGAGGATGGCTACACCTTC. Translation: CASSAHREDGYTF.